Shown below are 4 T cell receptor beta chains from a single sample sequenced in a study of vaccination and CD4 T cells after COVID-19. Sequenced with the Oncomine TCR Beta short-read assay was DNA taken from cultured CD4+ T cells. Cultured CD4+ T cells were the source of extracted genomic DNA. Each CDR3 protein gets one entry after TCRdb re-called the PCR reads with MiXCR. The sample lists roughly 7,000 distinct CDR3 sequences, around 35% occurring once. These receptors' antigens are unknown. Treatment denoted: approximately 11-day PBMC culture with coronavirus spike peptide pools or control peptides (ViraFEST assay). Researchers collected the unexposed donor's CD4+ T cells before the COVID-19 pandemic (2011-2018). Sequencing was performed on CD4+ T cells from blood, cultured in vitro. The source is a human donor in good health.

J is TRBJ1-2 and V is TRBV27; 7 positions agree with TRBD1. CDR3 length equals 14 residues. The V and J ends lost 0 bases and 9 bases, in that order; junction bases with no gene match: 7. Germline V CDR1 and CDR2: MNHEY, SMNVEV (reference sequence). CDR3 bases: TGTGCCAGCAGTTTATCATGGACAGGAGTAAGCTACACCTTC. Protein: CASSLSWTGVSYTF.

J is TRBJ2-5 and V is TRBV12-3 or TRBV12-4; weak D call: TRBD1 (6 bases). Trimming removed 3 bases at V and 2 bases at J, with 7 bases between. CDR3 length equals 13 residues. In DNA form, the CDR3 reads TGTGCCAGCAGTTTGAGGGGGCAAGAGACCCAGTACTTC. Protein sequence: CASSLRGQETQYF.

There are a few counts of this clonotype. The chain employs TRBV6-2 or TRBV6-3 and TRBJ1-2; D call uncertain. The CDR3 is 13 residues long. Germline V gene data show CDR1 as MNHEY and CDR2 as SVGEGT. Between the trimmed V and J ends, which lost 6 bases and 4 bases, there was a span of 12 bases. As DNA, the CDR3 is TGTGCCAGCAGCCCAAGGGAAGTCTATGGCTACACCTTC. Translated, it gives CASSPREVYGYTF.

The CDR3 DNA reads TGTGCCAGCAGTTACTCCATTTCAGGACTAGTTGCCGAGCAGTACTTC. Encoded protein: CASSYSISGLVAEQYF. The V call is TRBV6-5, the J call TRBJ2-7; 7 bases line up with TRBD2. CDR1 is MNHEY, CDR2 SVGAGI, per germline. Trimming cost V 0 bases and J 6 bases; bases outside gene matches: 11. The CDR3 is made up of 16 amino acids.